This is a list of T cell receptor beta chains from one sample in a study of T cell responses to AZD1222 COVID-19 vaccine. Sequencing used immunoSEQ multiplex PCR; TCRdb keeps in-frame clones, though not all of them. Of 150,000 or so clones in the sample, over 80% are singletons; the top ten hold roughly 9.1%. The starting material was peripheral blood, obtained 28 days after the second AZD1222 dose. The receptors shown here come from an adult who received the AZD1222 COVID-19 vaccine. The CDR3 runs from the conserved cysteine through the conserved F or W. A D gene is named only where the DNA matches it firmly. Expanded clones get a size class; other rows say once, few or many, or leave the size out.

>16|TRBV6-1|-|TRBJ2-1|TRBD2
CASSEGLAGVGNEQFF
TGTGCCAGCAGTGAGGGACTAGCGGGAGTTGGCAATGAGCAGTTCTTC
>12|TRBV5-1|-|TRBJ2-5|-
CASSWDFETQYF
TGCGCCAGCAGCTGGGACTTTGAGACCCAGTACTTC
>18|TRBV19|-|TRBJ1-4|-
CASSQFPAGTATNEKLFF
TGTGCCAGTAGTCAGTTTCCGGCAGGGACTGCAACTAATGAAAAACTGTTTTTT
>15|TRBV7-2|-|TRBJ2-2|-
CASSLVGGYTGELFF
TGTGCCAGCAGCTTGGTAGGAGGATACACCGGGGAGCTGTTTTTT
>16|TRBV9|-|TRBJ1-6|-
CASSVDSRGYNSPLHF
TGTGCCAGCAGCGTCGACAGCAGGGGATACAATTCACCCCTCCACTTT
>13|TRBV7-3|-|TRBJ2-7|-
CASSFGPLYEQYF
TGTGCCAGCAGCTTCGGGCCCCTCTACGAGCAGTACTTC
>12|TRBV29-1|once|TRBJ1-4|-
CSSKGDHEKLFF
TGCAGCTCTAAGGGCGACCATGAAAAACTGTTTTTT
>15|TRBV6-5|once|TRBJ2-7|-
CASSFRGRYSYEQYF
TGTGCCAGCTCTTTCCGGGGCAGGTACTCCTACGAGCAGTACTTC
>15|TRBV7-9|-|TRBJ2-3|TRBD2
CASSAWTSGLGGQYF
TGTGCCAGCAGCGCATGGACTAGCGGCCTCGGGGGGCAGTATTTT
>15|TRBV6-5|-|TRBJ2-3|-
CASKQQGSSTDTQYF
TGTGCCAGCAAACAACAGGGATCTAGCACAGATACGCAGTATTTT
>11|TRBV20-1|-|TRBJ1-1|-
CSAWRNTEAFF
TGCAGTGCTTGGAGGAACACTGAAGCTTTCTTT
>15|TRBV25-1|-|TRBJ2-2|TRBD2
CASRGREGSGGELFF
TGTGCCAGCAGGGGGCGGGAGGGCTCTGGCGGGGAGCTGTTTTTT
>16|TRBV6-2/TRBV6-3|once|TRBJ1-5|TRBD1
CASSYSSGQGNQPQHF
TGTGCCAGCAGTTACTCGAGTGGACAGGGGAATCAGCCCCAGCATTTT
>11|TRBV20-1|-|TRBJ2-1|-
CSARVGSRQFF
TGCAGTGCTAGAGTAGGTTCTCGGCAGTTCTTC
>12|TRBV28|-|TRBJ2-7|-
CASKRGAREQYF
TGTGCCAGCAAACGGGGGGCGCGGGAGCAGTACTTC
>14|TRBV6-4|-|TRBJ1-2|-
CASTQGDGNYGYTF
TGTGCCAGCACTCAGGGCGACGGGAACTATGGCTACACCTTC
>14|TRBV10-3|-|TRBJ1-1|-
CASQRGQMNTEAFF
TGTGCCAGCCAGAGGGGACAAATGAACACTGAAGCTTTCTTT
>13|TRBV6-5|-|TRBJ1-1|-
CASSVDPNTEAFF
TGTGCCAGCAGCGTGGACCCGAACACTGAAGCTTTCTTT
>18|TRBV13|-|TRBJ2-7|TRBD2
CASSPGTSGITLIHEQYF
TGTGCCAGCAGCCCCGGGACTAGCGGGATTACCCTCATCCACGAGCAGTACTTC
>15|TRBV3-1/TRBV3-2|-|TRBJ1-1|-
CASSQDLAGLDEAFF
TGTGCCAGCAGCCAAGATTTGGCGGGGTTGGATGAAGCTTTCTTT
>14|TRBV29-1|-|TRBJ2-1|-
CSVVAQGRSNEQFF
TGCAGCGTTGTGGCGCAGGGCCGTAGTAATGAGCAGTTCTTC
>11|TRBV12-3/TRBV12-4|-|TRBJ2-7|-
CASSPRDEQYF
TGTGCCAGCAGTCCTAGGGACGAGCAGTACTTC
>13|TRBV28|-|TRBJ1-5|-
CATTSGGHQPQHF
TGTGCCACAACTAGCGGGGGCCATCAGCCCCAGCATTTT
>17|TRBV19|-|TRBJ2-1|TRBD2
CASSRGGFGRAFNEQFF
TGTGCCAGTAGCCGGGGGGGTTTCGGGAGGGCGTTTAATGAGCAGTTCTTC
>14|TRBV2|-|TRBJ1-2|-
CASSPKAANYGYTF
TGTGCCAGCAGCCCCAAGGCTGCTAACTATGGCTACACCTTC
>16|TRBV19|few|TRBJ1-5|TRBD1
CASNPTDRGENQPQHF
TGTGCCAGTAACCCCACTGACAGGGGCGAGAATCAGCCCCAGCATTTT
>13|TRBV5-1|-|TRBJ1-2|-
CASSLNPSYGYTF
TGCGCCAGCAGCTTGAACCCTAGCTATGGCTACACCTTC
>13|TRBV6-6|-|TRBJ2-7|TRBD1
CASRSGQSYEQYF
TGTGCCAGCAGATCGGGACAGTCCTACGAGCAGTACTTC
>15|TRBV15|-|TRBJ2-7|-
CATSGSQRGSYEQYF
TGTGCCACCAGCGGCTCTCAACGGGGGTCCTACGAGCAGTACTTC
>12|TRBV6-1|-|TRBJ2-2|-
CASSDLLRELFF
TGTGCCAGCAGTGATTTACTCCGGGAGCTGTTTTTT
>16|TRBV7-2|-|TRBJ1-3|TRBD1
CASVPTGGYSGNTIYF
TGTGCCAGCGTCCCGACAGGGGGCTACTCTGGAAACACCATATATTTT
>17|TRBV4-1|-|TRBJ2-2|TRBD1
CASSQATGGANTGELFF
TGCGCCAGCAGCCAAGCGACAGGGGGCGCGAACACCGGGGAGCTGTTTTTT
>18|TRBV5-1|-|TRBJ2-1|TRBD1
CASSLVFTGQGSSYEQFF
TGCGCCAGCAGCTTGGTTTTTACGGGACAGGGTAGCAGCTATGAGCAGTTCTTC
>14|TRBV9|-|TRBJ2-7|-
CASSVGPSSYEQYF
TGTGCCAGCAGCGTAGGACCCAGCTCCTACGAGCAGTACTTC
>15|TRBV28|once|TRBJ1-2|-
CAVPGPDSANYGYTF
TGTGCCGTACCAGGGCCGGACAGCGCAAACTATGGCTACACCTTC